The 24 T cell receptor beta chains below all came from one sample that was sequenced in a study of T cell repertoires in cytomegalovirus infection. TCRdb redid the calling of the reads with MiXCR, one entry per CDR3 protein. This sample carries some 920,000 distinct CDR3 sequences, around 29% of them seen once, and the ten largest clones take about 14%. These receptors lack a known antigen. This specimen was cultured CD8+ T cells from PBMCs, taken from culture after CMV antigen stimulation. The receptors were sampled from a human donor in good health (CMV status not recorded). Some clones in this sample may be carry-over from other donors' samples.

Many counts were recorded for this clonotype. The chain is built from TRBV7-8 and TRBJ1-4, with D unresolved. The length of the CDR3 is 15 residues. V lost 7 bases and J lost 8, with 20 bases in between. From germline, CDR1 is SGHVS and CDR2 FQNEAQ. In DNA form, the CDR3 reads TGTGCCAGCACCCCCATGGGGAGGGCTTACGAAAAACTGTTTTTT. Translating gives CASTPMGRAYEKLFF.

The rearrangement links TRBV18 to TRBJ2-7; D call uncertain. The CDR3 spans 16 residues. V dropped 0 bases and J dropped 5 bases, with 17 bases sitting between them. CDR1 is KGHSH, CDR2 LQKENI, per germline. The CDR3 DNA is TGTGCCAGCTCACCACCGGTAAGGGCTCGAACCCACGAGCAGTACTTC. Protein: CASSPPVRARTHEQYF. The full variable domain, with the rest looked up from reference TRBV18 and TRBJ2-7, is NAGVMQNPRHLVRRRGQEARLRCSPMKGHSHVYWYRQLPEEGLKFMVYLQKENIIDESGMPKERFSAEFPKEGPSILRIQQVVRGDSAAYFCASSPPVRARTHEQYFGPGTRLTVT.

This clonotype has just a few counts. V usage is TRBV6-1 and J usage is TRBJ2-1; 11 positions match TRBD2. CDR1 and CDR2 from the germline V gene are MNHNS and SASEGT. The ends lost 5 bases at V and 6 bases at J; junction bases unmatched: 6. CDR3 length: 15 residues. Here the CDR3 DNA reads TGTGCCAGCAGTTTAGCGGGGGGGCCGATCAATGAGCAGTTCTTC. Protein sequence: CASSLAGGPINEQFF.

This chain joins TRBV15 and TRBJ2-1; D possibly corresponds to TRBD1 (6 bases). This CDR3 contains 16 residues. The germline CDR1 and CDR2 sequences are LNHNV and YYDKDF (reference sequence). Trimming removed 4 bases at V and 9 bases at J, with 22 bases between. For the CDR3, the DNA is TGTGCCACCAGCACGTATGTACAGGGAAACATGGGTGAGCAGTTCTTC. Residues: CATSTYVQGNMGEQFF. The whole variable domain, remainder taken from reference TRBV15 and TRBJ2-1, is DAMVIQNPRYQVTQFGKPVTLSCSQTLNHNVMYWYQQKSSQAPKLLFHYYDKDFNNEADTPDNFQSRRPNTSFCFLDIRSPGLGDTAMYLCATSTYVQGNMGEQFFGPGTRLTVL.

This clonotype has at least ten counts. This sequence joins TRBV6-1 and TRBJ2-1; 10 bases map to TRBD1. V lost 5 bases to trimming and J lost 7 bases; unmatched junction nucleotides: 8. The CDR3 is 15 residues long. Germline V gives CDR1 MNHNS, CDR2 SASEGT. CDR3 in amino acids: CASSLGTGALNEQFF. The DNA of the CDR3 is TGTGCCAGCAGTCTTGGGACAGGGGCCTTGAATGAGCAGTTCTTC.

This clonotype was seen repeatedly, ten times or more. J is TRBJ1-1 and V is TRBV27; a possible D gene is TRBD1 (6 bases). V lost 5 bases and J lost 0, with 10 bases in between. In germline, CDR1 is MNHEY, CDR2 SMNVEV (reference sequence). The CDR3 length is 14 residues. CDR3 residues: CASSRGQLNTEAFF. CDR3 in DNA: TGTGCCAGCAGTAGAGGACAGTTGAACACTGAAGCTTTCTTT.

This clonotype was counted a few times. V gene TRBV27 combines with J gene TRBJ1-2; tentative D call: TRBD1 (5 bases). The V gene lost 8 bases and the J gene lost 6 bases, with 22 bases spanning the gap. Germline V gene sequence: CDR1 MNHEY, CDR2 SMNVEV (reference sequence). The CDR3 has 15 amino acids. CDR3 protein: CASRTYDGTKDGYTF. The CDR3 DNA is TGTGCCAGCCGGACATATGATGGAACCAAGGATGGCTACACCTTC.

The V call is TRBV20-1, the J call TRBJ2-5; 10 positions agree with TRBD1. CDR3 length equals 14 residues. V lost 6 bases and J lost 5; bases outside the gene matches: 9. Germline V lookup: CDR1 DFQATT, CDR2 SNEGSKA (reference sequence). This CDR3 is CSATPGTGEETQYF. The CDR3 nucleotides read TGCAGTGCAACCCCCGGGACAGGGGAGGAGACCCAGTACTTC.

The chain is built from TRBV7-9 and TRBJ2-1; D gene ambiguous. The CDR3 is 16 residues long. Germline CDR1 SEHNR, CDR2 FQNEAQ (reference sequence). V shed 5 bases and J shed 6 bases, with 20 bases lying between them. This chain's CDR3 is CASSVPRTPEVNEQFF. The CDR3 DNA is TGTGCCAGCAGCGTCCCGCGGACCCCCGAAGTCAATGAGCAGTTCTTC.

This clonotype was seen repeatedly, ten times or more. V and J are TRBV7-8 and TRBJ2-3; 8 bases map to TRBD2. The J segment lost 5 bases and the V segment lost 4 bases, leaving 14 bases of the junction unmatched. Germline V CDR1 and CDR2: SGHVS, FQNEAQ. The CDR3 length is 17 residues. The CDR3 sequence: CASSSDYAGGRKDTQYF. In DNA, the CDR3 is TGTGCCAGCAGCTCCGACTATGCGGGGGGCCGTAAAGATACGCAGTATTTT.

The CDR3 coding sequence is TGTGCCATCAGGGAGCGGGGGCCCCAAGAGACCCAGTACTTC. Its protein product is CAIRERGPQETQYF. The J gene is TRBJ2-5, the V gene TRBV10-3; 8 bases are a match to TRBD2. Germline CDR1 ENHRY, CDR2 SYGVKD. The CDR3 length is 14 residues. V was pared by 6 bases and J by 1 base, with 4 bases of the junction left unmatched.

The CDR3 DNA is TGCGCCAGCAGCCCGACATCTTTTCGTGAAGCTTTCTTT. Translation: CASSPTSFREAFF. The J gene is TRBJ1-1, the V gene TRBV4-1; no clear D gene. This CDR3 is 13 amino acids long. V lost 4 bases and J lost 7, with 13 bases in between. Germline loops: CDR1 MGHRA, CDR2 YSYEKL.

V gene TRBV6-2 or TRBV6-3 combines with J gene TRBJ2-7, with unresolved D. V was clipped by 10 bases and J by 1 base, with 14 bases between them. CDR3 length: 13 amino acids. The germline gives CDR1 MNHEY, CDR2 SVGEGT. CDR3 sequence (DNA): TGTGCCACCGGCAGAGAACCTTCCTACGAGCAGTACGTC. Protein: CATGREPSYEQYV.

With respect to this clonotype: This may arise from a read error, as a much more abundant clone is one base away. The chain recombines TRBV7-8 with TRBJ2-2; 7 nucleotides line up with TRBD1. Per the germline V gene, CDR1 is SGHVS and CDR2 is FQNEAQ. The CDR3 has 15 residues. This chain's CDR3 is CVSTPGGTNTGELFF. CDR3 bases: TGTGTCAGCACCCCAGGGGGAACGAACACCGGGGAGCTGTTTTTT. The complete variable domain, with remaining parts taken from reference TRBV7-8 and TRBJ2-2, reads GAGVSQSPRYKVAKRGQDVALRCDPISGHVSLFWYQQALGQGPEFLTYFQNEAQLDKSGLPSDRFFAERPEGSVSTLKIQRTQQEDSAVYLCVSTPGGTNTGELFFGEGSRLTVL.

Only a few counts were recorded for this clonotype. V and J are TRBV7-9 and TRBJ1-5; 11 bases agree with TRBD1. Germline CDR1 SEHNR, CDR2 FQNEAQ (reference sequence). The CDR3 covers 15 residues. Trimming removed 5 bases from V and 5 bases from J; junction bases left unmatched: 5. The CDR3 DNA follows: TGTGCCAGCAGCAGCGGACAGGGGGCACATCAGCCCCAGCATTTT. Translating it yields CASSSGQGAHQPQHF.

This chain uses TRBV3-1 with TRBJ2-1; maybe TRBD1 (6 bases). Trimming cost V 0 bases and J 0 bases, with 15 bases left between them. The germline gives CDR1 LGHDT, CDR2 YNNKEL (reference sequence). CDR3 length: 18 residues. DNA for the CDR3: TGTGCCAGCAGCCAAGAGACCCGGGACACAATCTCCTACAATGAGCAGTTCTTC. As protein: CASSQETRDTISYNEQFF.

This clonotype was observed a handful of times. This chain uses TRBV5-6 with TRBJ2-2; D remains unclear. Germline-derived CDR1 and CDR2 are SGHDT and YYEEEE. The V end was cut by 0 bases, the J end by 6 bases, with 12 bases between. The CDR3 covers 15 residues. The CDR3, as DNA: TGTGCCAGCAGCTTGGCGGAGTACACGTCCGGGGAGCTGTTTTTT. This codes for CASSLAEYTSGELFF.

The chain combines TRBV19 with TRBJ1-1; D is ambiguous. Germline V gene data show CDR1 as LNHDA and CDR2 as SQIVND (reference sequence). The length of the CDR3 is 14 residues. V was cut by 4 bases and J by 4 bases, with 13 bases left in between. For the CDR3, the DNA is TGTGCCAGTAGTAGCGCCGCAGGTGCCACTGAAGCTTTCTTT. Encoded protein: CASSSAAGATEAFF.

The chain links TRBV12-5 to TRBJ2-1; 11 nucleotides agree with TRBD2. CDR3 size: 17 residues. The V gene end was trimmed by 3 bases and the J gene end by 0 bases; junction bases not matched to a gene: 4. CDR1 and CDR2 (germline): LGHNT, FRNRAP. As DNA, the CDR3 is TGTGCTAGTGGTTTCACTAGCGGGGGCCTCTCCTACAATGAGCAGTTCTTC. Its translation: CASGFTSGGLSYNEQFF.

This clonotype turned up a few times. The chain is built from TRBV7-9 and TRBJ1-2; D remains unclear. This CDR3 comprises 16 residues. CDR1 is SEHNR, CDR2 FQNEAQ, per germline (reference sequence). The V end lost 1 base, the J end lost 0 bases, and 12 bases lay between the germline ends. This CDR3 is CASSLDSRAANYGYTF. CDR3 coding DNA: TGTGCCAGCAGCTTAGATTCAAGGGCCGCTAACTATGGCTACACCTTC.

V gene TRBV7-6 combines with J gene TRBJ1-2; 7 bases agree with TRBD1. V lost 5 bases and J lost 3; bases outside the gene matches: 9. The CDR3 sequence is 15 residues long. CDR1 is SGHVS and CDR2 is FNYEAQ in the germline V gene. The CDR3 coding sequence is TGTGCCAGCAGCGGGGGGGCCAGGGGGTACTATGGCTACACCTTC. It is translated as CASSGGARGYYGYTF.

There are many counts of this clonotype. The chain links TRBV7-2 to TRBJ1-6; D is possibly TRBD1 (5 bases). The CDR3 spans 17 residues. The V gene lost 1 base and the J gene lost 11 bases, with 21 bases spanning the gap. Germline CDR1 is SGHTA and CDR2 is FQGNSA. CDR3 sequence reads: CASSLEPGPGWRAPLHF. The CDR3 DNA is TGTGCCAGCAGCTTAGAGCCGGGCCCAGGGTGGAGGGCACCCCTCCACTTT.

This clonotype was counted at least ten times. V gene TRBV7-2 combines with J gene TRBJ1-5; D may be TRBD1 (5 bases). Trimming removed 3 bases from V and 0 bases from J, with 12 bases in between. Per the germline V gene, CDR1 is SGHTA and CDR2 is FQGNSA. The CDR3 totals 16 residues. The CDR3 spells CASSFLGGGSNQPQHF. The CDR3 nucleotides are TGTGCCAGCAGCTTTCTCGGGGGGGGTAGCAATCAGCCCCAGCATTTT. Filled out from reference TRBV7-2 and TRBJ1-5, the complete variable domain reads GAGVSQSPSNKVTEKGKDVELRCDPISGHTALYWYRQSLGQGLEFLIYFQGNSAPDKSGLPSDRFSAERTGGSVSTLTIQRTQQEDSAVYLCASSFLGGGSNQPQHFGDGTRLSIL.

The CDR3 nucleotides read TGTGCCAGCAGCTTCGACAGGAAAAATTCTGGTGACTATGGCTACACCTTC. Translated, it gives CASSFDRKNSGDYGYTF. This rearrangement joins TRBV5-6 to TRBJ1-2, with D perhaps matching TRBD1 (6 bases). Trimming cost V 2 bases and J 3 bases, with 20 bases left between them. The CDR3 covers 17 residues. CDR1 is SGHDT, CDR2 YYEEEE, per germline.